This TCR beta chain was captured in a study of cytomegalovirus exposure and HLA in healthy donors. The overall study: Sequencing of about 179 million T cells in an earlier analysis found 120 million or so unique TCR beta sequences.

V lost 5 bases and J lost 1; bases outside the gene matches: 2. Germline CDR1 reads MNHNY; CDR2 reads SVGAGI (reference sequence). This CDR3 contains 15 residues. PCR amplification relied on 60 Vbeta primers (plus 13 Jbeta primers). Original processing methods: The authors later counted roughly 79 million unique TCR beta chains, 9.5 million to 11 million of them shared. Repertoires were generated with immunoSEQ multiplex PCR, while TCRdb's copy carries only in-frame clones and drops some. D and trimming come from the DNA, and the V and J calls and clone size come from that table. The sample holds tens of thousands of clones, about 70% seen once.

The sequence came from a man aged 40-50 years in good health and CMV-seropositive. V gene TRBV6-6 combines with J gene TRBJ1-5; 10 bases agree with TRBD1. The material sequenced was PBMCs. In nucleotides, the CDR3 is TGTGCCAGCAGTCGGGACAGGGGAAGCAATCAGCCCCAGCATTTT. This translates into CASSRDRGSNQPQHF.